A single sample gave rise to the 20 T cell receptor beta chains below, sequenced in a study of identical twins. MiXCR, applied by TCRdb to the 5' RACE reads, yields one record per CDR3 protein. The sample holds approximately 1.8 million distinct CDR3 sequences, roughly 35% seen once. The sequenced sample was cord blood. The receptors here all came from a newborn girl in good health.

This clonotype was observed a single time. This chain uses TRBV20-1 with TRBJ2-2, with a tentative D call TRBD2 (5 bases). Per the germline V gene, CDR1 is DFQATT and CDR2 is SNEGSKA (reference sequence). This CDR3 contains 13 residues. Trimming stripped 1 base from V and 7 bases from J, with 10 bases between. The CDR3 loop is CSARVLVLGELFF. CDR3 bases: TGCAGTGCTAGAGTACTAGTCCTCGGGGAGCTGTTTTTT.

The CDR3 DNA is TGCAGTGCCCGATCGGAGGACAGCAATCAGCCCCAGCATTTT. Residues: CSARSEDSNQPQHF. The chain combines TRBV20-1 with TRBJ1-5; the D is unclear. Trimming took 6 bases from V and 1 from J, leaving 13 bases between them. The CDR3 covers 14 residues. From germline, CDR1 is DFQATT and CDR2 SNEGSKA (reference sequence).

This chain connects TRBV5-5 to TRBJ2-2; TRBD1 or TRBD2 may be the D gene (6 bases each). Trimming cost V 2 bases and J 3 bases, with 11 bases left between them. The germline CDR1 and CDR2 sequences are SGHKS and YYEKEE (reference sequence). This CDR3 is 15 amino acids long. The CDR3 protein is CASSFEGGDTGELFF. The CDR3, as DNA: TGTGCCAGCAGCTTTGAGGGGGGTGACACCGGGGAGCTGTTTTTT.

The V call is TRBV20-1, the J call TRBJ2-3; 7 positions match TRBD2. With 3 bases clipped from V and 1 base from J, the junction kept 4 bases outside the gene matches. This CDR3 spans 14 amino acids. Germline assignment: CDR1 DFQATT and CDR2 SNEGSKA (reference sequence). CDR3 coding DNA: TGCAGTGCTAGCTGGCTAGCGGGCACAGATACGCAGTATTTT. Protein: CSASWLAGTDTQYF.

This sequence joins TRBV18 and TRBJ1-4, with D unclear. V was pared by 3 bases and J by 7 bases, with 12 bases between. The CDR3 has 14 amino acids. CDR1 and CDR2 (germline): KGHSH, LQKENI. The CDR3: CASSPNTEFEKLFF. Written as DNA, the CDR3 is TGTGCCAGCTCACCGAACACGGAGTTTGAAAAACTGTTTTTT.

This clonotype was observed many times. The genes are TRBV9 and TRBJ2-7; 12 bases line up with TRBD2. Germline assignment: CDR1 SGDLS and CDR2 YYNGEE. There are 15 residues in the CDR3. The trim removed 0 bases at V and 5 bases at J, leaving 3 bases unmatched. CDR3 sequence reads: CASSVGLAGVNEQYF. The CDR3 nucleotides read TGTGCCAGCAGCGTAGGACTAGCGGGAGTCAACGAGCAGTACTTC. Complete variable domain (other parts from reference TRBV9 and TRBJ2-7): DSGVTQTPKHLITATGQRVTLRCSPRSGDLSVYWYQQSLDQGLQFLIQYYNGEERAKGNILERFSAQQFPDLHSELNLSSLELGDSALYFCASSVGLAGVNEQYFGPGTRLTVT.

The chain uses TRBV7-9 and TRBJ2-4; 7 positions match TRBD2. The CDR3 covers 14 residues. Trimming took 1 base from V and 4 from J; bases not matched to a gene: 1. CDR1 and CDR2 from the germline V gene are SEHNR and FQNEAQ (reference sequence). The CDR3 sequence is CASSLVSGKNIQYF. CDR3 DNA: TGTGCCAGCAGCTTAGTTAGCGGGAAAAACATTCAGTACTTC.

CDR3 in DNA: TGCAGTGCTAGCTTGGTCGGGCAGCCTTACGAGCAGTTCTTC. The encoded protein is CSASLVGQPYEQFF. The chain combines TRBV20-1 with TRBJ2-1; D unclear. This CDR3 is built from 14 residues. V dropped 3 bases and J dropped 10 bases, with 19 bases sitting between them. The germline V gene has CDR1 DFQATT and CDR2 SNEGSKA (reference sequence).

The chain couples TRBV5-1 to TRBJ2-5; D is undetermined. Trimming removed 3 bases at V and 5 bases at J, with 17 bases between. CDR3 length: 15 residues. Germline CDR1 SGHRS, CDR2 YFSETQ. As DNA, the CDR3 is TGCGCCAGCAGCTCCATCTTTGTAGGTGGCGAGACCCAGTACTTC. Protein product: CASSSIFVGGETQYF.

This clonotype was observed a few times. V gene TRBV2 combines with J gene TRBJ2-3; 7 bases align to TRBD1. Germline V gene data show CDR1 as SNHLY and CDR2 as FYNNEI. With 4 bases clipped from V and 0 bases from J, the junction kept 10 bases outside the gene matches. The CDR3 is 17 amino acids. The CDR3 DNA sequence: TGTGCCAGCAGTGCGTCCTCCGGGACAGCTAGCACAGATACGCAGTATTTT. It specifies CASSASSGTASTDTQYF.

This clonotype turned up a few times. The chain couples TRBV20-1 to TRBJ2-7; unclear D gene. The CDR3 covers 13 residues. The germline CDR1 and CDR2 sequences are DFQATT and SNEGSKA (reference sequence). With 3 bases removed from V and 2 bases from J, the gap between germline ends came to 11 bases. The CDR3: CSASLRAAYEQYF. CDR3 DNA sequence: TGCAGTGCTAGTCTAAGGGCCGCCTACGAGCAGTACTTC.

Note on this clonotype: With a much larger clone just one base away, this may be a read error. The chain recombines TRBV29-1 with TRBJ2-1; perhaps TRBD2 as D (6 bases). From germline, CDR1 is SQVTM and CDR2 ANQGSEA. Trimming took 4 bases from V and 6 from J, leaving 13 bases between them. This CDR3 spans 13 amino acids. The CDR3 nucleotides are TGCAGCGTTGGCGGGGAGGCCAGCAATGAGCAGTTCTTC. This translates into CSVGGEASNEQFF.

This clonotype appeared once. The chain recombines TRBV7-9 with TRBJ2-7, with D possibly being TRBD2 (5 bases). Germline V gene lookup returns CDR1 SEHNR and CDR2 FQNEAQ (reference sequence). The CDR3 loop spans 15 amino acids. V gave up 5 bases and J gave up 7 bases, with 21 bases separating them. The CDR3 nucleotides are TGTGCCAGCAGCCCTACTAGTCGCTCCTACAATGAGCAGTACTTC. Its translation: CASSPTSRSYNEQYF.

This clonotype was picked up a small number of times. The chain employs TRBV14 and TRBJ2-3; D possibly corresponds to TRBD2 (5 bases). CDR3 size: 15 residues. V dropped 4 bases and J dropped 9 bases, with 20 bases sitting between them. The germline CDR1 and CDR2 sequences are SGHDN and FVKESK. The CDR3 spells CASSRVTRPSETQYF. The CDR3 nucleotides read TGTGCCAGCAGCCGAGTAACTAGGCCGTCTGAGACGCAGTATTTT.

This clonotype was observed a few times. The V and J genes are TRBV29-1 and TRBJ1-2; D is unresolved. The germline gives CDR1 SQVTM, CDR2 ANQGSEA. The CDR3 has 16 amino acids. Trimming shortened V by 2 bases and J by 1 base, and 17 bases separated the two germline ends. The CDR3 sequence: CSVEYVSGRGNYGYTF. The CDR3 nucleotides read TGCAGCGTTGAATACGTATCAGGCCGGGGTAACTATGGCTACACCTTC.

The chain is built from TRBV21-1 and TRBJ2-5; the table's TRBD2 call for D was not verified on the DNA. TRBV21-1 is reported as a pseudogene. The CDR3 is 14 residues long. CDR3: CANSKSSGRQTQYF. DNA for the CDR3: TGTGCCAACAGCAAATCCAGCGGGAGACAGACCCAGTACTTC.

J is TRBJ2-7 and V is TRBV18; 14 nucleotides align to TRBD2. The CDR3 covers 16 residues. The germline gives CDR1 KGHSH, CDR2 LQKENI. Germline trimming cut 3 bases from V and 7 bases from J; bases unmatched to any gene: 8. The CDR3 region is CASSPTSGRAFNEQYF. For the CDR3, the DNA is TGTGCCAGCTCACCGACTAGCGGGAGGGCGTTCAATGAGCAGTACTTC.

This chain joins TRBV12-3 or TRBV12-4 and TRBJ1-2, with D possibly TRBD1 on 5 matching bases. CDR3 length equals 14 residues. The V and J ends lost 7 bases and 2 bases respectively, with 14 bases between them. CDR3 DNA: TGTGCCAGCACTTCGCGTGGGGGAAACTATGGCTACACCTTC. This encodes CASTSRGGNYGYTF.

This clonotype was counted only a few times. The chain is built from TRBV5-6 and TRBJ2-5; D is undetermined. This CDR3 has 13 amino acids. Germline V lookup: CDR1 SGHDT, CDR2 YYEEEE. The germline V and J ends were trimmed by 4 bases and 3 bases, with 10 bases remaining between them. In nucleotides, the CDR3 is TGTGCCAGCAGCCTTATGAATAAAGAGACCCAGTACTTC. Translated: CASSLMNKETQYF.

This clonotype was seen ten or more times. V and J are TRBV6-1 and TRBJ2-1; D uncertain. V shed 8 bases and J shed 3 bases, with 11 bases lying between them. Looked up from germline, CDR1 is MNHNS and CDR2 is SASEGT. The CDR3 has 13 residues. CDR3 region: CASSEGFYNEQFF. DNA of the CDR3: TGTGCCAGCTCTGAAGGGTTCTACAATGAGCAGTTCTTC.